This TCR beta chain was documented in a study of T cell responses to AZD1222 COVID-19 vaccine. About the study: Pooled samples include second doses given at about 4 or 12 weeks. The study, taken as a whole, reports: Baseline seropositivity characterized only a handful of AZD1222 recipients. Among spike-specific TCRs, nearly half reportedly target unmutated variant regions. Vaccine-related CD4 TCRs covered spike, predominating at 160-218 and 743-854.

Trimming took 4 bases from V and 0 from J; bases not matched to a gene: 5. The CDR3 is 16 residues long. Germline V gene data show CDR1 as KGHSH and CDR2 as LQKENI. Only in-frame clones appear in the TCRdb table, and some are missing; sequencing was by immunoSEQ multiplex PCR. The sample carries over 100,000 clones, 75% to 90% recorded once. Comments on this clone: The antigen remains undetermined.

V gene TRBV18 combines with J gene TRBJ1-3; 8 nucleotides agree with TRBD1. This material consisted of peripheral blood, taken on day 0 of AZD1222 vaccination. This sequence was found in an adult in good health. CDR3 loop: CASSQGQAVSGNTIYF. The CDR3 coding sequence is TGTGCCAGCTCACAGGGACAGGCCGTCTCTGGAAACACCATATATTTT.